Listed below are T cell receptor beta chains from one sample, sequenced in a study of CD8 T cells in Susac syndrome. Using its own MiXCR run on the immunoSEQ multiplex PCR reads, TCRdb lists one record per CDR3 protein. The profile shows about 180,000 distinct CDR3 sequences, 90% to 95% of them singletons. Specimen: CD4+ T cells from PBMCs. All receptors come from a human donor with Susac syndrome. The CDR3 runs from the conserved cysteine through the conserved F or W.

J gene	V gene	CDR3 protein
TRBJ1-2	TRBV12-3/TRBV12-4	CASSPGRDYGYTF
TRBJ2-7	TRBV5-4	CASSLEGASTYEQYF
TRBJ2-7	TRBV7-2	CASSSRWGLEGEQYF
TRBJ1-6	TRBV27	CASSIRQGRNSPLHF
TRBJ2-2	TRBV5-4	CASSLGGRNTGELFF
TRBJ2-5	TRBV12-3/TRBV12-4	CASSQGGFQYF
TRBJ1-1	TRBV30	CAWSLSMVTEAFF
TRBJ2-7	TRBV18	CASSPGRGAGGEQYF
TRBJ2-3	TRBV14	CASSQDLPATGWDTQYF
TRBJ1-3	TRBV12-3/TRBV12-4	CASSRTGTGNTIYF
TRBJ1-1	TRBV7-2	CASSLAGGWTEAFF
TRBJ1-2	TRBV9	CASSARDNYGYTF
TRBJ1-2	TRBV5-6	CASSLGDRSSYGYTF
TRBJ2-3	TRBV30	CAWSPAGLSTQYF
TRBJ2-3	TRBV5-1	CASSLEVDTDTQYF
TRBJ2-7	TRBV7-2	CASSTRGDYEQYF
TRBJ2-2	TRBV12-3/TRBV12-4	CASSLRSGGYTGELFF
TRBJ1-2	TRBV18	CASSATLDSDYGYTF